These T cell receptor beta chains were read from a single sample in a study of cytomegalovirus exposure and HLA in healthy donors. Measured with immunoSEQ multiplex PCR; TCRdb has only the in-frame clones, and not every one. The data show under 110,000 clones, approximately 76% seen once. The sequenced material came from PBMCs. Receptors were obtained from a man between 40 and 49 years old in good health and CMV-seronegative. Both conserved end residues are part of each CDR3. D genes are given only for firm matches. Only some rows state a clone size, as once, few, many or a class for expanded clones.

v_gene: TRBV14
d_gene: NA
abundance: NA
len: 12
j_gene: TRBJ1-1
CDR3nt: TGTGCCAGCAGTTACAGGAACACTGAAGCTTTCTTT
CDR3aa: CASSYRNTEAFF

v_gene: TRBV7-3
d_gene: TRBD2
abundance: NA
len: 15
j_gene: TRBJ2-2
CDR3nt: TGTGCCAGCAGCTTGAACGGGGGGGCTTCCGGGGAGCTGTTTTTT
CDR3aa: CASSLNGGASGELFF

v_gene: TRBV7-9
d_gene: TRBD2
abundance: NA
len: 15
j_gene: TRBJ2-5
CDR3nt: TGTGCCAGCAGCCCCCGCGGGGGGCCCTACGAGACCCAGTACTTC
CDR3aa: CASSPRGGPYETQYF

v_gene: TRBV5-6
d_gene: NA
abundance: once
len: 16
j_gene: TRBJ1-1
CDR3nt: TGTGCCAGCAGCGGGGGGGGTTGGGGGCGGGACACTGAAGCTTTCTTT
CDR3aa: CASSGGGWGRDTEAFF

v_gene: TRBV5-1
d_gene: NA
abundance: NA
len: 16
j_gene: TRBJ2-4
CDR3nt: TGCGCCAGCAGCTTGGGTTTATCGGCAGGCGAAAACATTCAGTACTTC
CDR3aa: CASSLGLSAGENIQYF

v_gene: TRBV30
d_gene: TRBD1
abundance: NA
len: 13
j_gene: TRBJ2-2
CDR3nt: TGTGCCTGGAGTTTGGACAGGTCCGGGGAGCTGTTTTTT
CDR3aa: CAWSLDRSGELFF

v_gene: TRBV2
d_gene: NA
abundance: NA
len: 15
j_gene: TRBJ1-5
CDR3nt: TGTGCCAGCAGCCTACAGGGAACGTCGAATCAGCCCCAGCATTTT
CDR3aa: CASSLQGTSNQPQHF

v_gene: TRBV19
d_gene: NA
abundance: once
len: 15
j_gene: TRBJ2-3
CDR3nt: TGTGCCAGTAGTATAGATGCAGGTAGCACAGATACGCAGTATTTT
CDR3aa: CASSIDAGSTDTQYF

v_gene: TRBV2
d_gene: TRBD2
abundance: NA
len: 15
j_gene: TRBJ2-5
CDR3nt: TGTGCCAGCAGTGCGAGGCGGGGGGGAGGGGAGACCCAGTACTTC
CDR3aa: CASSARRGGGETQYF

v_gene: TRBV19
d_gene: TRBD1
abundance: NA
len: 14
j_gene: TRBJ1-1
CDR3nt: TGTGCCAGTAGTCTACACGAGACAGGGGCTGAAGCTTTCTTT
CDR3aa: CASSLHETGAEAFF

v_gene: TRBV13
d_gene: TRBD2
abundance: few
len: 18
j_gene: TRBJ2-1
CDR3nt: TGTGCCAGCAGCTCTCGTGAGGGCGGGGGGGCCTCGTACAATGAGCAGTTCTTC
CDR3aa: CASSSREGGGASYNEQFF

v_gene: TRBV7-8
d_gene: NA
abundance: few
len: 17
j_gene: TRBJ1-6
CDR3nt: TGTGCCAGCAGCTTAGATAGGAGGCAGGGGCGAAATTCACCCCTCCACTTT
CDR3aa: CASSLDRRQGRNSPLHF

v_gene: TRBV7-9
d_gene: TRBD1
abundance: NA
len: 16
j_gene: TRBJ2-2
CDR3nt: TGTTCCAGCAGCTCCCCGGGACAGGGGACCACCGGGGAGCTGTTTTTT
CDR3aa: CSSSSPGQGTTGELFF

v_gene: TRBV5-6
d_gene: TRBD1
abundance: NA
len: 15
j_gene: TRBJ2-2
CDR3nt: TGTGCCAGCAGCGAAGACAGGGGGTGGGACGGGGAGCTGTTTTTT
CDR3aa: CASSEDRGWDGELFF

v_gene: TRBV12-5
d_gene: NA
abundance: NA
len: 12
j_gene: TRBJ2-5
CDR3nt: TGTGCTAGTGGTTTGACCGGGGAGACCCAGTACTTC
CDR3aa: CASGLTGETQYF